Listed here are 24 T cell receptor beta chains from one sample, sequenced in a study of post-analysis software for immune sequencing data. General observations from the study: The five TRBV segments detected at higher frequency in patients than in controls included TRBV5-6, TRBV5-1 and TRBV20-1.

The antigens of these receptors remain unknown. Presence of unique molecular identifiers characterized the TCR beta cDNA libraries. TCRdb called the PCR reads again in MiXCR, with one record for every CDR3 protein. This sample yields 380,000 or so distinct CDR3 sequences, of which less than 40% are seen a single time; 10% to 15% belongs to the top ten. The sample taken for sequencing was blood. The receptors originated from a girl between 10 and 17 years old with multiple sclerosis.

This clonotype was recorded many times. The genes are TRBV12-3 or TRBV12-4 and TRBJ2-5; TRBD2 matches 15 bases. The trim removed 3 bases at V and 2 bases at J, leaving 10 bases unmatched. This CDR3 has 19 amino acids. CDR3 nucleotide sequence: TGTGCCAGCAGTTTCCGAGGACTAGCGGGGGGGCCCCTACAAGAGACCCAGTACTTC. Amino acid sequence: CASSFRGLAGGPLQETQYF.

CDR3 in DNA: TGTGCCAGCAGTTACTCCCAACTAGCGGGGGGAAACAATGAGCAGTTCTTC. Encoded protein: CASSYSQLAGGNNEQFF. The chain recombines TRBV6-5 with TRBJ2-1; TRBD2 aligns across 12 bases. CDR3 length: 17 amino acids. V gave up 0 bases and J gave up 5 bases; unmatched junction bases: 5. CDR1 is MNHEY, CDR2 SVGAGI, per germline.

J is TRBJ2-1 and V is TRBV5-6; TRBD1 or TRBD2 may be the D gene (5 bases each). Germline CDR1 SGHDT, CDR2 YYEEEE. The CDR3 has 13 amino acids. Trimming took off 5 bases at V and 6 bases at J, with 12 bases between the two ends. The CDR3 DNA reads as TGTGCCAGCAGGAGGGGACGGGTCAATGAGCAGTTCTTC. Translated, it gives CASRRGRVNEQFF.

This clonotype was detected a few times. The CDR3 DNA sequence: TGCGCCAGCAGCTTGGATTACACCATGACATCGACCCAGTACTTC. Translated: CASSLDYTMTSTQYF. This rearrangement joins TRBV5-1 to TRBJ2-5; the D is unclear. There are 15 residues in the CDR3. Germline loops: CDR1 SGHRS, CDR2 YFSETQ. The V and J ends lost 0 bases and 7 bases respectively, with 16 bases between them.

The sample holds a few counts of this clonotype. This rearrangement joins TRBV3-1 to TRBJ2-1; the D gene is possibly TRBD2 (6 bases). V lost 7 bases and J lost 4, with 11 bases in between. The CDR3 totals 13 residues. CDR1 is LGHDT and CDR2 is YNNKEL in the germline V gene (reference sequence). The CDR3 reads CASTPGLYNEQFF. CDR3 DNA: TGTGCCAGCACCCCGGGACTTTACAATGAGCAGTTCTTC.

The genes are TRBV12-3 or TRBV12-4 and TRBJ1-2, with D possibly TRBD1 on 6 matching bases. V lost 6 bases, J lost 4 bases, and 15 bases lay in between. The CDR3 extends over 14 amino acids. The CDR3 bases are TGTGCCAGCAGCCGACCTTCACAGGGCTATGGCTACACCTTC. Its translation is CASSRPSQGYGYTF.

The genes are TRBV7-3 and TRBJ2-5; D tentatively fits TRBD1 or TRBD2 (6 bases each). CDR1 and CDR2 from the germline V gene are SGHTA and FQGTGA. The CDR3 runs to 15 residues. V was shortened by 5 bases and J by 4 bases, with 17 bases between the two germline ends. CDR3 DNA: TGTGCCAGCAGCCAAGCCGGAGGGGGAGGAGAGACCCAGTACTTC. This gives the protein CASSQAGGGGETQYF.

This clonotype occurred many times. The rearrangement uses TRBV12-3 or TRBV12-4 and TRBJ1-2, with no clear D. The CDR3 consists of 14 residues. V was trimmed by 3 bases and J by 3 bases, leaving 11 bases between them. The CDR3 DNA reads as TGTGCCAGCAGTTTCTTTCTTCAGGACTATGGCTACACCTTC. Its translation is CASSFFLQDYGYTF.

The rearrangement links TRBV5-6 to TRBJ2-6; the D is unclear. In germline, CDR1 is SGHDT, CDR2 YYEEEE. V was shortened by 0 bases and J by 0 bases, with 10 bases between the two germline ends. CDR3 size: 17 residues. Here the CDR3 DNA reads TGTGCCAGCAGCTTGGACCTACCGGGCTCTGGGGCCAACGTCCTGACTTTC. Its protein is CASSLDLPGSGANVLTF. Full variable domain (remainder filled in from reference TRBV5-6 and TRBJ2-6): DAGVTQSPTHLIKTRGQQVTLRCSPKSGHDTVSWYQQALGQGPQFIFQYYEEEERQRGNFPDRFSGHQFPNYSSELNVNALLLGDSALYLCASSLDLPGSGANVLTFGAGSRLTVL.

The chain couples TRBV2 to TRBJ2-3; 8 bases match TRBD1. J lost 5 bases, V lost 7 bases, and 2 bases had no gene match. The CDR3 spans 12 residues. Looked up from germline, CDR1 is SNHLY and CDR2 is FYNNEI. The CDR3 DNA is TGTGCCAGCACAGACAGGGGAGATACGCAGTATTTT. Translation gives CASTDRGDTQYF.

This clonotype was seen only once. The CDR3 sequence: CASSESRDGFDQPQHF. The DNA for the CDR3 is TGTGCCAGCAGCGAGTCCCGGGACGGGTTTGATCAGCCCCAGCATTTT. The rearrangement uses TRBV6-4 and TRBJ1-5, with a possible D match to TRBD1 (5 bases). V dropped 6 bases and J dropped 5 bases, with 20 bases sitting between them. In germline, CDR1 is MRHNA, CDR2 SNTAGT. CDR3 length: 16 amino acids.

Remarks on this clonotype: Germline is not matched at one junction end, which may reflect a read error. V usage is TRBV11-2 and J usage is TRBJ2-1; no clear D gene. Germline V lookup: CDR1 SGHAT, CDR2 FQNNGV. CDR3 length: 15 amino acids. Here the CDR3 DNA reads TGTGCCAGCAGCTTAGAGGGCCCCTCCGACAATGAGCAGTTCTTC. It codes for CASSLEGPSDNEQFF.

The rearrangement joins TRBV3-1 to TRBJ2-3; tentative D call: TRBD1 (6 bases). Trimming stripped 0 bases from V and 5 bases from J, with 15 bases between. Germline V lookup: CDR1 LGHDT, CDR2 YNNKEL (reference sequence). The CDR3 spans 16 residues. In DNA, the CDR3 is TGTGCCAGCAGCCAAGATAGGGGGAGTTCCAGAGATACGCAGTATTTT. Encoded protein: CASSQDRGSSRDTQYF.

The rearrangement uses TRBV10-3 and TRBJ2-7, with 10 nucleotides matching TRBD1. The germline V gene encodes CDR1 ENHRY and CDR2 SYGVKD. J was trimmed by 0 bases and V by 3 bases; bases with no gene match: 8. The CDR3 length is 17 residues. Here the CDR3 reads CAISDLAGTGASYEQYF. CDR3 sequence (DNA): TGTGCCATCAGTGACCTCGCCGGGACAGGGGCCTCCTACGAGCAGTACTTC.

This clonotype occurred many times. The chain combines TRBV12-3 or TRBV12-4 with TRBJ1-4; weak D call: TRBD1 (5 bases). The length of the CDR3 is 14 residues. With 0 bases removed from V and 7 bases from J, the gap between germline ends came to 9 bases. CDR3 loop: CASSLAAGREKLFF. The CDR3 nucleotides are TGTGCCAGCAGTTTAGCCGCAGGGCGTGAAAAACTGTTTTTT.

This clonotype was counted only a few times. J is TRBJ2-7 and V is TRBV29-1; no clear D gene. The CDR3 contains 13 residues. Germline V gene sequence: CDR1 SQVTM, CDR2 ANQGSEA. Trimming left V 0 bases short and J 5 bases short, with 11 bases between. In DNA form, the CDR3 reads TGCAGCGTTGAAGATCCGCAGGCGGACGAGCAGTACTTC. Protein sequence: CSVEDPQADEQYF.

The table lists this clonotype with a few counts. J is TRBJ1-1 and V is TRBV29-1; 7 nucleotides align to TRBD1. The germline gives CDR1 SQVTM, CDR2 ANQGSEA. Unmatched junction bases numbered 16, after V lost 7 bases and J lost 2 bases. The CDR3 is 16 amino acids. For the CDR3, the DNA is TGCAGCGCCCTACCATTCAGGGGGACCCTTAACACTGAAGCTTTCTTT. Its translation is CSALPFRGTLNTEAFF.

There are a few counts of this clonotype. The chain couples TRBV6-5 to TRBJ2-7; 7 bases map to TRBD2. Losses at the gene ends were 0 bases for V and 1 base for J; bases not matched to a gene: 6. Germline V CDR1 and CDR2: MNHEY, SVGAGI. The CDR3 consists of 16 residues. Here the CDR3 reads CASSYSSQGGSYEQYF. CDR3 in DNA: TGTGCCAGCAGTTACTCGTCGCAGGGAGGGTCCTACGAGCAGTACTTC.

This clonotype was picked up a small number of times. The rearrangement joins TRBV5-1 to TRBJ1-2, with D unresolved. The V and J ends lost 2 bases and 8 bases respectively, with 16 bases between them. From germline, CDR1 is SGHRS and CDR2 YFSETQ. This CDR3 is 14 amino acids long. The CDR3 DNA reads as TGCGCCAGCAGCTTCCCTGAAGGGCTAAGCGGCTACACCTTC. Encoded protein: CASSFPEGLSGYTF. The variable domain in full, completed from reference TRBV5-1 and TRBJ1-2, reads KAGVTQTPRYLIKTRGQQVTLSCSPISGHRSVSWYQQTPGQGLQFLFEYFSETQRNKGNFPGRFSGRQFSNSRSEMNVSTLELGDSALYLCASSFPEGLSGYTFGSGTRLTVV.

The chain combines TRBV10-3 with TRBJ2-1; tentatively, D is TRBD2 (6 bases). Trimming removed 10 bases from V and 3 bases from J, with 16 bases in between. Germline loops: CDR1 ENHRY, CDR2 SYGVKD. The CDR3 runs 14 residues. DNA for the CDR3: TGTGCCACGATGCCTCTCGGGGGCTACAATGAGCAGTTCTTC. Encoded protein: CATMPLGGYNEQFF.

This chain joins TRBV7-9 and TRBJ2-7, with D possibly being TRBD1 (5 bases). This CDR3 has 14 amino acids. CDR1 SEHNR and CDR2 FQNEAQ come from the germline V gene (reference sequence). Trimming left V 3 bases short and J 1 base short, with 10 bases between. For the CDR3, the DNA is TGTGCCAGCAGCTTTGATAGACAGTCCTACGAGCAGTACTTC. It specifies CASSFDRQSYEQYF.

There are a few counts of this clonotype. The chain recombines TRBV28 with TRBJ1-5; D ambiguous. The V and J ends lost 3 bases and 0 bases respectively, with 18 bases between them. Germline CDR1 reads MDHEN; CDR2 reads SYDVKM. The CDR3 extends over 18 amino acids. CDR3 bases: TGTGCCAGCAGTTTGGCCCCTACCGCTTACTATAGCAATCAGCCCCAGCATTTT. Protein sequence: CASSLAPTAYYSNQPQHF.

The V call is TRBV12-3 or TRBV12-4, the J call TRBJ1-1, with TRBD1 identical over 7 bases. The CDR3 has 16 residues. V lost 6 bases to trimming and J lost 0 bases; unmatched junction nucleotides: 10. CDR3 DNA: TGTGCCAGCAGCATGCGGACAGGAGTCTTGAACACTGAAGCTTTCTTT. Protein sequence: CASSMRTGVLNTEAFF.

This clonotype came up a few times. The chain couples TRBV7-8 to TRBJ2-7, with TRBD2 identical over 8 bases. V gave up 5 bases and J gave up 4 bases; unmatched junction bases: 10. CDR1 SGHVS and CDR2 FQNEAQ come from the germline V gene. The CDR3 runs 15 residues. CDR3 residues: CASSPTGTRGYEQYF. CDR3 nucleotides: TGTGCCAGCAGCCCGACCGGGACTAGAGGTTACGAGCAGTACTTC.